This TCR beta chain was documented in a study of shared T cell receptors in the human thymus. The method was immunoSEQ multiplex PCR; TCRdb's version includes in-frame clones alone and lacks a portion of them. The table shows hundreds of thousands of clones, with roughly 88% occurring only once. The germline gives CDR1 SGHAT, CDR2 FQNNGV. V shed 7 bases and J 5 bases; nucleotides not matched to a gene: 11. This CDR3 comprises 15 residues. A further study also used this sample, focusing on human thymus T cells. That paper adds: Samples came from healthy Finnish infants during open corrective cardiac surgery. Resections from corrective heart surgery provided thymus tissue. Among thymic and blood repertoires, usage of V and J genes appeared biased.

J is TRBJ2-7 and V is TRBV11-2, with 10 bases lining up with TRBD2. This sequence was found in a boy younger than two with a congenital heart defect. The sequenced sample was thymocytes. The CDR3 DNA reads TGTGCCAGCATCCTGAGCGGGAGGGCCTTTCACGAGCAGTACTTC. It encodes CASILSGRAFHEQYF. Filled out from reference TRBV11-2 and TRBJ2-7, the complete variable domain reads EAGVAQSPRYKIIEKRQSVAFWCNPISGHATLYWYQQILGQGPKLLIQFQNNGVVDDSQLPKDRFSAERLKGVDSTLKIQPAKLEDSAVYLCASILSGRAFHEQYFGPGTRLTVT.